Listed below are T cell receptor beta chains from one sample, sequenced in a study of blood T cell repertoires in COVID-19. The method was immunoSEQ multiplex PCR; TCRdb's version includes in-frame clones alone and lacks a portion of them. This table has approximately 34,000 clones, 65% to 85% appearing once. Input material: peripheral blood. The receptors come from a man between 65 and 85 years old with COVID-19, enrolled during active disease. The CDR3 runs from the conserved cysteine through the conserved F or W. Fields, in order: V gene, clone size, CDR3 length, D gene, CDR3 protein. The D gene is left open where the match is weak. Only part of the rows carry a size: once, few, many, or a class if the clone is expanded.

v_gene: TRBV11-3; abundance: once; len: 12; d_gene: NA; CDR3aa: CASSPGTDTQYF
v_gene: TRBV9; abundance: NA; len: 13; d_gene: NA; CDR3aa: CASSVAPFSEQYF
v_gene: TRBV3-1/TRBV3-2; abundance: NA; len: 13; d_gene: NA; CDR3aa: CASSNAGDSPLHF
v_gene: TRBV27; abundance: once; len: 15; d_gene: TRBD2; CDR3aa: CASSPGGVNYNEQFF
v_gene: TRBV27; abundance: NA; len: 11; d_gene: NA; CDR3aa: CASSSEETQYF
v_gene: TRBV24-1; abundance: NA; len: 17; d_gene: TRBD2; CDR3aa: CATSDLVSSGSFHEQFF
v_gene: TRBV20-1; abundance: NA; len: 10; d_gene: NA; CDR3aa: CSADFYEQYF
v_gene: TRBV24-1; abundance: NA; len: 13; d_gene: NA; CDR3aa: CATLGTPYNEQFF
v_gene: TRBV6-5; abundance: NA; len: 12; d_gene: NA; CDR3aa: CASSLNRETQYF
v_gene: TRBV3-1/TRBV3-2; abundance: NA; len: 15; d_gene: NA; CDR3aa: CASSQGGPYTYEQYF
v_gene: TRBV28; abundance: NA; len: 22; d_gene: NA; CDR3aa: CASGGWGGNDRTFEALNTEAFF
v_gene: TRBV28; abundance: NA; len: 15; d_gene: NA; CDR3aa: CATRSQGLNTGELFF
v_gene: TRBV28; abundance: NA; len: 18; d_gene: TRBD2; CDR3aa: CASSLGPGTSGSTDTQYF
v_gene: TRBV3-1/TRBV3-2; abundance: NA; len: 15; d_gene: TRBD2; CDR3aa: CASSQRLAGQETQYF
v_gene: TRBV28; abundance: NA; len: 12; d_gene: NA; CDR3aa: CASSWPYPPLHF
v_gene: TRBV19; abundance: NA; len: 15; d_gene: TRBD2; CDR3aa: CASSIVAGAYNEQFF
v_gene: TRBV7-2; abundance: NA; len: 15; d_gene: TRBD1; CDR3aa: CASSPAGTGYYEQYF
v_gene: TRBV24-1; abundance: NA; len: 15; d_gene: TRBD2; CDR3aa: CATSPSGRAEETQYF
v_gene: TRBV11-2; abundance: NA; len: 15; d_gene: NA; CDR3aa: CASSLGQTAAYEQYF
v_gene: TRBV7-3; abundance: NA; len: 12; d_gene: NA; CDR3aa: CASSFPPGELFF
v_gene: TRBV5-1; abundance: NA; len: 13; d_gene: TRBD1; CDR3aa: CASSDRGHGGYTF
v_gene: TRBV28; abundance: NA; len: 15; d_gene: NA; CDR3aa: CASSLSPGGTDTQYF
v_gene: TRBV19; abundance: once; len: 11; d_gene: NA; CDR3aa: CASGSGDEQYF
v_gene: TRBV18; abundance: NA; len: 16; d_gene: NA; CDR3aa: CASSPGTGPSGSPLHF
v_gene: TRBV15; abundance: NA; len: 13; d_gene: NA; CDR3aa: CATSREGAYEQYF
v_gene: TRBV10-3; abundance: NA; len: 12; d_gene: NA; CDR3aa: CAISPTAYEQYF
v_gene: TRBV2; abundance: NA; len: 13; d_gene: NA; CDR3aa: CASSSGASYEQYF
v_gene: TRBV11-3; abundance: NA; len: 16; d_gene: TRBD2; CDR3aa: CASSLGLAGGPDTQYF
v_gene: TRBV19; abundance: NA; len: 14; d_gene: TRBD2; CDR3aa: CASMASGKSDTQYF
v_gene: TRBV7-6; abundance: NA; len: 16; d_gene: NA; CDR3aa: CASSLGGPGGYTEAFF
v_gene: TRBV13; abundance: few; len: 14; d_gene: NA; CDR3aa: CASSSYRAGGELFF
v_gene: TRBV6-1; abundance: NA; len: 16; d_gene: NA; CDR3aa: CASSEVFAGNTDTQYF
v_gene: TRBV7-3; abundance: NA; len: 17; d_gene: NA; CDR3aa: CASSAEAGRRGTGELFF
v_gene: TRBV5-8; abundance: few; len: 15; d_gene: TRBD2; CDR3aa: CASSFFSGSSYEQYF
v_gene: TRBV7-8; abundance: NA; len: 13; d_gene: NA; CDR3aa: CASSLMASRIEFF
v_gene: TRBV27; abundance: NA; len: 14; d_gene: TRBD1; CDR3aa: CASGTGGTSYEQYF
v_gene: TRBV5-6; abundance: NA; len: 15; d_gene: TRBD1; CDR3aa: CASSSATGAGEKLFF
v_gene: TRBV29-1; abundance: NA; len: 16; d_gene: TRBD2; CDR3aa: CSGRLAGGPRTGELFF
v_gene: TRBV5-4; abundance: NA; len: 15; d_gene: NA; CDR3aa: CASSLERGHNQPQHF
v_gene: TRBV9; abundance: NA; len: 15; d_gene: NA; CDR3aa: CASSVDNSGANVLTF
v_gene: TRBV12-2; abundance: NA; len: 15; d_gene: NA; CDR3aa: CASRSPGTGNHEQYF
v_gene: TRBV19; abundance: NA; len: 15; d_gene: TRBD2; CDR3aa: CASSTASGSRGEQYF
v_gene: TRBV29-1; abundance: NA; len: 14; d_gene: TRBD2; CDR3aa: CSVWSGSTPDTQYF
v_gene: TRBV19; abundance: NA; len: 15; d_gene: TRBD1; CDR3aa: CASSMAGTARRGYTF
v_gene: TRBV5-1; abundance: NA; len: 16; d_gene: TRBD2; CDR3aa: CASSLGAGVGTDTQYF
v_gene: TRBV7-2; abundance: NA; len: 16; d_gene: NA; CDR3aa: CASSLSRQTPMGEQFF
v_gene: TRBV19; abundance: NA; len: 13; d_gene: NA; CDR3aa: CASQSSNTGELFF
v_gene: TRBV9; abundance: NA; len: 13; d_gene: NA; CDR3aa: CASSVAENTEAFF
v_gene: TRBV7-9; abundance: NA; len: 10; d_gene: TRBD2; CDR3aa: CASSSGLGDF
v_gene: TRBV27; abundance: NA; len: 18; d_gene: TRBD1; CDR3aa: CASSISGQDFRSYYGYTF
v_gene: TRBV24-1; abundance: few; len: 16; d_gene: TRBD1; CDR3aa: CATSDLRQGNTGELFF
v_gene: TRBV7-2; abundance: NA; len: 15; d_gene: TRBD1; CDR3aa: CASSLAGQVGETQYF
v_gene: TRBV28; abundance: NA; len: 15; d_gene: NA; CDR3aa: CASSFRLGGGEKLFF
v_gene: TRBV6-5; abundance: few; len: 13; d_gene: NA; CDR3aa: CASSWGTGIEAFF
v_gene: TRBV6-2/TRBV6-3; abundance: NA; len: 15; d_gene: TRBD1; CDR3aa: CASSYSDRGPYGYTF